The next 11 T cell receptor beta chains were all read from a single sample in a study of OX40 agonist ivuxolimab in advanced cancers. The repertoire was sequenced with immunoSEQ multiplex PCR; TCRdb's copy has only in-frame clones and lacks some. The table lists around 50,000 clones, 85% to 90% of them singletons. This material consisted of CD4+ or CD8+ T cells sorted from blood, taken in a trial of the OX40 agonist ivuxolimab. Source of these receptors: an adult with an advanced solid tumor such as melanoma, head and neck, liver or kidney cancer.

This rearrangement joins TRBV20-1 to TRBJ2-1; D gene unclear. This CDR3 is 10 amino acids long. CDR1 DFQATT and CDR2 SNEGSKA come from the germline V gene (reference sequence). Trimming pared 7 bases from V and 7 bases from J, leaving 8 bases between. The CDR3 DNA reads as TGCAGTGGGTTGCTTAATGAGCAGTTCTTC. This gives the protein CSGLLNEQFF.

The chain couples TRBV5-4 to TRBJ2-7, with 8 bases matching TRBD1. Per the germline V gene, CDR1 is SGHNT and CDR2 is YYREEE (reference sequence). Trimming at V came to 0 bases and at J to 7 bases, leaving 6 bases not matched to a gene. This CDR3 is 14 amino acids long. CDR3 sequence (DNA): TGTGCCAGCAGCTTGGCCCCAGGACAGGGAGAGCAGTACTTC. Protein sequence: CASSLAPGQGEQYF.

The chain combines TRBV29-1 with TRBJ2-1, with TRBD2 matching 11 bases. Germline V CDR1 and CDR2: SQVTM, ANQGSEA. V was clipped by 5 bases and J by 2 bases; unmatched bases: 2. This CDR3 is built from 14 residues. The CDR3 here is CSVLAGGPYNEQFF. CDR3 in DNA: TGCAGCGTTTTAGCGGGGGGGCCCTACAATGAGCAGTTCTTC.

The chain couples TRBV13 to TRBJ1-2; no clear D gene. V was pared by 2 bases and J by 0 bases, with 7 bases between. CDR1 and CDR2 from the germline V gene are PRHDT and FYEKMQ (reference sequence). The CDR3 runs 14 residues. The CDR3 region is CASSLHSANYGYTF. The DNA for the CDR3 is TGTGCCAGCAGCTTACACTCAGCTAACTATGGCTACACCTTC.

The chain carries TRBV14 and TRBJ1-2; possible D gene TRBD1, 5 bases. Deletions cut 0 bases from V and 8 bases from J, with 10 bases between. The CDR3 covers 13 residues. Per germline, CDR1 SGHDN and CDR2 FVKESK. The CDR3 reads CASSQEQEFGYTF. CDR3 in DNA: TGTGCCAGCAGCCAAGAACAGGAGTTCGGCTACACCTTC.

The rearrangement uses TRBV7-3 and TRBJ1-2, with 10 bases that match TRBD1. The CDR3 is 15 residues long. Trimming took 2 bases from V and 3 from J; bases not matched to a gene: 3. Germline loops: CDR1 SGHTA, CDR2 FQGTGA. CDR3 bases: TGTGCCAGCAGCTTATCGACAGGGGGCTACTATGGCTACACCTTC. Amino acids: CASSLSTGGYYGYTF.

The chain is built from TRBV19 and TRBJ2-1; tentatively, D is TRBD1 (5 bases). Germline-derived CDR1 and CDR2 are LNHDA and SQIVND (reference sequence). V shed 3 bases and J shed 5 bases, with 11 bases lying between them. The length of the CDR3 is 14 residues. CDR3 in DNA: TGTGCCAGTAGTATTGAAGGGGCTAACAATGAGCAGTTCTTC. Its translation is CASSIEGANNEQFF.

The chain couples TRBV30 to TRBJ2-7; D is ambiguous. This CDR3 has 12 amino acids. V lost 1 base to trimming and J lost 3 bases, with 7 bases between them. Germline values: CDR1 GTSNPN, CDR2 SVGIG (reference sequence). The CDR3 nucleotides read TGTGCCTGGAGTGGACCCAGCTACGAGCAGTACTTC. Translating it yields CAWSGPSYEQYF.

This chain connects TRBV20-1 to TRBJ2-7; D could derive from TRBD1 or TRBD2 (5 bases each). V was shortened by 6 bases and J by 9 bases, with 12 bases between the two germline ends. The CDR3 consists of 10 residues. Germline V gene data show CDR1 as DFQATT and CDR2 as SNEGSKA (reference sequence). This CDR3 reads CSAGTVGQYF. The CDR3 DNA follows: TGCAGTGCGGGGACCGTCGGGCAGTACTTC.

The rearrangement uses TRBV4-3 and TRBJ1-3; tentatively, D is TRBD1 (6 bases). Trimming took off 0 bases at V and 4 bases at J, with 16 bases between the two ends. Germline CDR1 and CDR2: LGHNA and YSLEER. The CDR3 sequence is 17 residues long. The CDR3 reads CASSQDFQGTVGNTIYF. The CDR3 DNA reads TGCGCCAGCAGCCAAGATTTTCAGGGGACGGTCGGAAACACCATATATTTT.

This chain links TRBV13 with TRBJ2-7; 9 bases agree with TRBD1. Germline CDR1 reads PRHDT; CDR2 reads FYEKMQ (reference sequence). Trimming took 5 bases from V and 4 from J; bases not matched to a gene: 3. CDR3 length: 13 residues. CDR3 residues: CASSDGQGYEQYF. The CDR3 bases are TGTGCCAGCAGCGATGGACAGGGGTACGAGCAGTACTTC. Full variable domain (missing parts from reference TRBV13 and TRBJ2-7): AAGVIQSPRHLIKEKRETATLKCYPIPRHDTVYWYQQGPGQDPQFLISFYEKMQSDKGSIPDRFSAQQFSDYHSELNMSSLELGDSALYFCASSDGQGYEQYFGPGTRLTVT.